This TCR beta chain was identified during a study of technical replicates of blood from a handful of donors. TCRdb's table, derived via immunoSEQ multiplex PCR, lists solely in-frame clones and lacks some. Of 55,000 to 60,000 clones listed, over 85% are singletons. The receptor comes from a human donor in good health. Some clones in this sample may be carry-over from other donors' samples. Input material: PBMCs.

This chain's CDR3 is CASSPNQGAAGELFF. The CDR3 region has the DNA TGTGCCAGCTCACCAAACCAGGGGGCCGCCGGGGAGCTGTTTTTT. The chain is built from TRBV18 and TRBJ2-2; 8 nucleotides agree with TRBD1. CDR1 and CDR2 (germline): KGHSH, LQKENI. V lost 2 bases, J lost 6 bases, and 5 bases stayed unmatched. This CDR3 has 15 residues.